This TCR beta chain originates from a study of shared clonotypes between healthy human individuals. Sequencing was performed with immunoSEQ multiplex PCR; in TCRdb, only in-frame clones are kept and a portion is missing. The sample consists of over 2 million clones, roughly 94% of them appearing once. The sample comprised naive CD4+ T cells sorted from blood. Described subset: CD45RA+ positively selected. The source is a man aged 18 to 35 in good health.

In nucleotides, the CDR3 is TGTGCCAGCAGTTACTCCATGTGGACCAACACTGAAGCTTTCTTT. Its translation: CASSYSMWTNTEAFF. The J gene is TRBJ1-1, the V gene TRBV6-5; D is unresolved. The germline V gene encodes CDR1 MNHEY and CDR2 SVGAGI. The CDR3 totals 15 residues. Trimming took 0 bases from V and 2 from J, leaving 10 bases between them.